This T cell receptor beta chain was identified during a study of human T cells and chemical hapten exposure. Described time point: patch test 3, about 24 weeks after DPC sensitization. Documented treatment: therapeutic diphenylcyclopropenone sensitization with weekly scalp DPC. Total RNA was isolated from unfractionated whole blood. TCRdb processed the RACE reads anew with MiXCR; each CDR3 protein has one entry. This table holds about 48,000 distinct CDR3 sequences, roughly 9.5% found once. CDR1 and CDR2 from the germline V gene are ENHRY and SYGVKD. The CDR3 spans 14 residues. V was pared by 0 bases and J by 4 bases, with 6 bases between. In its sample, this clonotype was seen many times.

The sequence came from a middle-aged woman with alopecia areata. Some clones in this sample may be carry-over from other donors' samples. J is TRBJ2-2 and V is TRBV10-3; D possibly matches TRBD1 or TRBD2 (5 bases each). The sample consisted of whole blood, taken in connection with sensitization to the hapten diphenylcyclopropenone (DPC). The CDR3 is CAISESGGTGELFF. The CDR3 nucleotides read TGTGCCATCAGTGAGTCTGGGGGCACCGGGGAGCTGTTTTTT.